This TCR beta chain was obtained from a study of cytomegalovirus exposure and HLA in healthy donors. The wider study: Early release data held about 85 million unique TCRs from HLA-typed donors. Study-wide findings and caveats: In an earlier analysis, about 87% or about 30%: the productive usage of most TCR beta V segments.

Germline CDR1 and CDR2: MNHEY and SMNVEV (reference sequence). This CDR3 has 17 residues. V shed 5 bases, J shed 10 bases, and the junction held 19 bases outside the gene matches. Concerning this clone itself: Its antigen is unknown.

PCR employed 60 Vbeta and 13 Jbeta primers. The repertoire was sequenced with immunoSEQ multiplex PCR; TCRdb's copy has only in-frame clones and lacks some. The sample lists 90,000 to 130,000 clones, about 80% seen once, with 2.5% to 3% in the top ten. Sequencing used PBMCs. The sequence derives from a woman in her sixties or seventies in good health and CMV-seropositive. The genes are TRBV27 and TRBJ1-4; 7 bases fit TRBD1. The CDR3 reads CASSPSGQVIFSRKLFF. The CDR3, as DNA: TGTGCCAGCAGTCCCTCCGGACAGGTTATCTTCAGTCGAAAACTGTTTTTT.